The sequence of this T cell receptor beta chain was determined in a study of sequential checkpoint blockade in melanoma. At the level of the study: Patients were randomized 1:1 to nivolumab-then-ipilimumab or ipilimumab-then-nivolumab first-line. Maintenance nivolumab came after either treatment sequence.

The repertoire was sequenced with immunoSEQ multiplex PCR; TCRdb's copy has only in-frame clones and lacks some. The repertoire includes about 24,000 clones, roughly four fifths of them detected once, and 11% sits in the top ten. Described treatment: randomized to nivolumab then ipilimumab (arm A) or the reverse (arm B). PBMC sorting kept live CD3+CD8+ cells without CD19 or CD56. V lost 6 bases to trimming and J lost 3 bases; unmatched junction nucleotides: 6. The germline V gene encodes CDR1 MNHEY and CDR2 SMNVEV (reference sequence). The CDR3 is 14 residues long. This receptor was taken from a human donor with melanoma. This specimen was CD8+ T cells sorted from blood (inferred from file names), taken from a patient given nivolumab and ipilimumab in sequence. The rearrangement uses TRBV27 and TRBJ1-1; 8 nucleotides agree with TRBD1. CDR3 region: CASRTGGIYTEAFF. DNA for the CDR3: TGTGCCAGCAGAACAGGGGGAATTTACACTGAAGCTTTCTTT.